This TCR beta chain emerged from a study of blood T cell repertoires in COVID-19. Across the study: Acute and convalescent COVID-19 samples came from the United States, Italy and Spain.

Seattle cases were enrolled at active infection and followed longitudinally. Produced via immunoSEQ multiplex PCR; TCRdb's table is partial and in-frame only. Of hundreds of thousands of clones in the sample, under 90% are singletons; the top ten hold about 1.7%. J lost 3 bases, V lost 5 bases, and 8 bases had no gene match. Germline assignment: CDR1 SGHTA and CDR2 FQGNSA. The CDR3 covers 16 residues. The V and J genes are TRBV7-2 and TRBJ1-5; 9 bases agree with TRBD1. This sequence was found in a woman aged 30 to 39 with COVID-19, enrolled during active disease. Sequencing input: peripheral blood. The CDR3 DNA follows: TGTGCCAGCAGCAACCAAGGGACAGGGAACAATCAGCCCCAGCATTTT. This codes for CASSNQGTGNNQPQHF.